This T cell receptor beta chain was identified during a study of T cells in Graves' hyperthyroidism and ophthalmopathy. Looked up from germline, CDR1 is SGHTA and CDR2 is FQGNSA. Trimming took 5 bases from V and 0 from J, leaving 13 bases between them. The CDR3 is made up of 15 amino acids. What was amplified from RNA transcripts were TCR beta CDR3 regions. The study used the HTBI primer set for a first-round RT-PCR of the TCR CDR3. From the multiplex PCR reads, TCRdb called clonotypes with MiXCR, one entry per CDR3 protein. The sample lists more than 300,000 distinct CDR3 sequences; around 13% were seen once.

This chain uses TRBV7-2 with TRBJ1-1; unclear D gene. This TCR was sampled from a woman in her fifties or sixties with Graves' hyperthyroidism. The sequenced material came from blood. CDR3 sequence (DNA): TGTGCCAGCAGCCCCATCGCACGTCTGAACACTGAAGCTTTCTTT. It yields the protein CASSPIARLNTEAFF.